A selection of T cell receptor beta chains follows, all from one sample in a study of T cell repertoires in cytomegalovirus infection. Each CDR3 protein gets one entry after TCRdb re-called the reads with MiXCR. The sample lists around 89,000 distinct CDR3 sequences, approximately 32% occurring once. Their antigens remain unidentified. Here the sequenced sample was CD8+ T cells from cultured PBMCs, taken from culture after CMV antigen stimulation. These receptors were collected from a human donor in good health (CMV status not recorded). Some clones in this sample may be carry-over from other donors' samples. CDR3s include the opening cysteine and the closing phenylalanine or tryptophan. The D gene is left open where the match is weak. The size field is filled for only some rows; it gives once, few, many or a size class.

d_gene	abundance	v_gene	j_gene	CDR3aa	CDR3nt
NA	NA	TRBV19	TRBJ2-2	CASSIAPTGGELFF	TGTGCCAGTAGTATCGCCCCGACGGGCGGGGAGCTGTTTTTT
NA	NA	TRBV7-2	TRBJ1-4	CASSWGGTNEKLFF	TGTGCCAGCAGCTGGGGGGGCACTAATGAAAAACTGTTTTTT
NA	few	TRBV24-1	TRBJ2-3	CATSDATRSDTQYF	TGTGCCACCAGTGATGCGACTAGGTCAGATACGCAGTATTTT
NA	few	TRBV5-6	TRBJ1-6	CASSLSVLGSPLHF	TGTGCCAGCAGCTTGTCGGTCCTGGGGTCACCCCTCCACTTT
TRBD2	few	TRBV4-2	TRBJ2-5	CASSQEWGLASGPQETQYF	TGTGCCAGCAGCCAAGAGTGGGGTTTGGCTAGCGGGCCCCAAGAGACCCAGTACTTC
TRBD2	NA	TRBV28	TRBJ2-1	CASSFASGSVNEQFF	TGTGCCAGCAGTTTTGCTAGCGGCTCTGTGAATGAGCAGTTCTTC
NA	NA	TRBV6-2/TRBV6-3	TRBJ2-4	CASSWRAPLENIQYF	TGTGCCAGCAGTTGGAGGGCCCCCCTCGAAAACATTCAGTACTTC
NA	NA	TRBV20-1	TRBJ2-7	CSAGGHPYEQYF	TGCAGTGCGGGGGGACACCCCTACGAGCAGTACTTC
NA	many	TRBV6-1	TRBJ1-1	CATYPEFTHMNTEAFF	TGTGCCACGTATCCGGAGTTCACACACATGAACACTGAAGCTTTCTTT
TRBD2	NA	TRBV2	TRBJ2-5	CASRRTSGGLQETQYF	TGTGCCAGCAGGCGGACTAGCGGGGGCCTCCAAGAGACCCAGTACTTC
NA	NA	TRBV12-3/TRBV12-4	TRBJ2-7	CASSWGLGTYEQYF	TGTGCCAGCAGTTGGGGACTGGGGACCTACGAGCAGTACTTC
NA	NA	TRBV27	TRBJ2-5	CASHPAHSGETQYF	TGTGCCTCTCACCCAGCTCACAGCGGAGAGACCCAGTACTTC
TRBD1	NA	TRBV13	TRBJ2-2	CASSQGDRTGELFF	TGTGCCAGCAGCCAAGGGGACAGGACCGGGGAGCTGTTTTTT
NA	NA	TRBV6-5	TRBJ2-7	CASLGLMGPNYEQYF	TGTGCCAGCTTGGGTCTCATGGGCCCTAACTACGAGCAGTACTTC
NA	once	TRBV27	TRBJ2-2	CASRFSGGSGELFF	TGTGCCAGCAGGTTCTCCGGGGGTTCCGGGGAGCTGTTTTTT
NA	NA	TRBV20-1	TRBJ1-4	CSARGGAANEKLFF	TGCAGTGCTAGGGGAGGTGCAGCTAATGAAAAACTGTTTTTT
NA	many	TRBV12-3/TRBV12-4	TRBJ2-3	CASSPNTRTDTQYF	TGTGCCAGCAGCCCTAATACACGCACAGATACGCAGTATTTT
NA	NA	TRBV4-1	TRBJ1-2	CASSHTGTQEGYTF	TGCGCCAGCAGCCATACCGGGACGCAGGAAGGCTACACCTTC
TRBD1	NA	TRBV20-1	TRBJ1-1	CSATGGRYAEAFF	TGCAGTGCCACAGGGGGCAGATATGCTGAAGCTTTCTTT
TRBD1	few	TRBV27	TRBJ2-5	CATRTGDETQYF	TGTGCCACCAGGACAGGGGACGAGACCCAGTACTTC
NA	NA	TRBV12-3/TRBV12-4	TRBJ1-1	CASLLGHLGTEAFF	TGTGCCAGCTTATTGGGACACCTTGGGACTGAAGCTTTCTTT
NA	few	TRBV19	TRBJ2-2	CASSDRDYTGELFF	TGTGCCAGTAGCGACAGGGACTACACCGGGGAGCTGTTTTTT
NA	few	TRBV20-1	TRBJ2-1	CSARDPVRGYEQFF	TGCAGTGCTAGAGATCCTGTCAGGGGCTATGAGCAGTTCTTC